This record looks at one T cell receptor beta chain sequence and its context. Sequenced by immunoSEQ multiplex PCR; TCRdb stores in-frame clones only, minus some. The repertoire includes 100,000 to 150,000 clones, roughly 92% of them detected once, and around 0.6% sits in the top ten. This CDR3 spans 15 amino acids. Per germline, CDR1 LNHDA and CDR2 SQIVND (reference sequence). Trimming removed 3 bases at V and 3 bases at J, with 12 bases between. The data derive from a study of control samples from healthy donors and cancer patients. The sequence came from a man aged 80 or over with head and neck cancer. The sequenced material came from PBMCs. The gene calls are TRBV19 and TRBJ2-1, with D maybe TRBD2 (5 bases). Here the CDR3 reads CASSMNGNYYNEQFF. CDR3 sequence (DNA): TGTGCCAGTAGTATGAACGGGAATTACTACAATGAGCAGTTCTTC.